This section outlines one T cell receptor (beta chain) sequence together with its context. Antigen specificity is unknown. The sample is drawn from a study of cytomegalovirus exposure and HLA in healthy donors. Study-wide results and limits: Earlier analysis looked at TCR beta V segments, and most were productive about 87% or about 30% of the time. What TCR beta sequences reportedly achieved was accurate prediction of HLA-A and HLA-B alleles in most subjects. Later on, a genetic analysis was performed. It linked a missense variant in DCLRE1C with V- and J-gene trimming of TCR beta.

This CDR3 region has 16 residues. V dropped 0 bases and J dropped 8; count of bases not matched to a gene: 4. Germline assignment: CDR1 SGHRS and CDR2 YFSETQ. It was with 60 Vbeta and 13 Jbeta primers that the PCR ran. Libraries were prepared by immunoSEQ multiplex PCR; TCRdb keeps only in-frame clonotypes and omits some of them. This table has 130,000 or so clones, roughly 82% appearing once. V is TRBV5-1 and J is TRBJ2-1; the match to TRBD2 covers 14 bases. The TCR sequence derives from a young woman in good health and CMV-seropositive. Sequencing was done on a sample of PBMCs. CDR3 region: CASSLAGGLAGDEQFF. The CDR3 nucleotides are TGCGCCAGCAGCTTGGCCGGGGGACTAGCGGGGGATGAGCAGTTCTTC.